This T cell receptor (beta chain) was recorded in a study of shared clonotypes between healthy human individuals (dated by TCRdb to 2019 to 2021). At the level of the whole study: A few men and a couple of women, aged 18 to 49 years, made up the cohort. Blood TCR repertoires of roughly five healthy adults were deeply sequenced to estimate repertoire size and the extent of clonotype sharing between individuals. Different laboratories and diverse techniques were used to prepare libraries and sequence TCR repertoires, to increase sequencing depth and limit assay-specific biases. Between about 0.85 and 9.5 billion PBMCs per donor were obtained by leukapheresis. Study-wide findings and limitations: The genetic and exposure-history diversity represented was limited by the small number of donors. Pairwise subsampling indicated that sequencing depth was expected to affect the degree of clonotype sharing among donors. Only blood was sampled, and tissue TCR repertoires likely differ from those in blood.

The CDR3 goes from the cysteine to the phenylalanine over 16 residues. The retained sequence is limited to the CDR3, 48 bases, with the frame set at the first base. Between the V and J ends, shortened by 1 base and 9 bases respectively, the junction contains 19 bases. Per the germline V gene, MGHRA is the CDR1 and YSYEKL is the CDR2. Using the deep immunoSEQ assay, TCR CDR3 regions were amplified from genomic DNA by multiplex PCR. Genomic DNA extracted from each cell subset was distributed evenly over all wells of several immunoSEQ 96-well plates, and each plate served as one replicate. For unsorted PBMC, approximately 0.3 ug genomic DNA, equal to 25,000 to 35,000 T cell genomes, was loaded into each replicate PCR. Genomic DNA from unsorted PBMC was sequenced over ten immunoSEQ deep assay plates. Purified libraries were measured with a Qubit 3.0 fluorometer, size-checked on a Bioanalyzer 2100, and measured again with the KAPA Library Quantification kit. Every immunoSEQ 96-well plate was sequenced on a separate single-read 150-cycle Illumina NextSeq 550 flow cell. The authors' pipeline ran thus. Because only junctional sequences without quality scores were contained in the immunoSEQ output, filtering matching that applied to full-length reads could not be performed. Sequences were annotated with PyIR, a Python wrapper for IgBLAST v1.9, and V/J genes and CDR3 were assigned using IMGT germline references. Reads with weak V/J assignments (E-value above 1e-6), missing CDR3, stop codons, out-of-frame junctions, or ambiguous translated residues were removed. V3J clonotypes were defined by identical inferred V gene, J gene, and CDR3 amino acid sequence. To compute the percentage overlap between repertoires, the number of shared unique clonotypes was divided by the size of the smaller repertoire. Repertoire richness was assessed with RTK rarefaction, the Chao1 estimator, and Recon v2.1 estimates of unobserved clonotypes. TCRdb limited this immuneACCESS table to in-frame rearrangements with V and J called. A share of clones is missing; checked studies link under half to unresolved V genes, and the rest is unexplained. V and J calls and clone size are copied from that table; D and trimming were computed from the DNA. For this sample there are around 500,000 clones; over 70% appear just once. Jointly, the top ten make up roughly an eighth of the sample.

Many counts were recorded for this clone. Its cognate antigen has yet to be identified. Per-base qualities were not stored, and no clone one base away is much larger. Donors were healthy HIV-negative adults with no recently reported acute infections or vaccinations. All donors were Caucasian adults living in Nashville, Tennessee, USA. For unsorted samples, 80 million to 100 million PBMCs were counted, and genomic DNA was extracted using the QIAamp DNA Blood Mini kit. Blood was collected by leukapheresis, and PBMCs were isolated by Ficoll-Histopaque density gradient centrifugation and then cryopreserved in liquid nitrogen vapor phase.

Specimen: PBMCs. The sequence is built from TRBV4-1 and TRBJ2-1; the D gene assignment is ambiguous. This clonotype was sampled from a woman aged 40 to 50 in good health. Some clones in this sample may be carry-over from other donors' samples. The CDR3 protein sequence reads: CASSQVDILVFGEQFF. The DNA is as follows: TGCGCCAGCAGCCAAGTTGACATTTTGGTTTTCGGTGAGCAGTTCTTC.